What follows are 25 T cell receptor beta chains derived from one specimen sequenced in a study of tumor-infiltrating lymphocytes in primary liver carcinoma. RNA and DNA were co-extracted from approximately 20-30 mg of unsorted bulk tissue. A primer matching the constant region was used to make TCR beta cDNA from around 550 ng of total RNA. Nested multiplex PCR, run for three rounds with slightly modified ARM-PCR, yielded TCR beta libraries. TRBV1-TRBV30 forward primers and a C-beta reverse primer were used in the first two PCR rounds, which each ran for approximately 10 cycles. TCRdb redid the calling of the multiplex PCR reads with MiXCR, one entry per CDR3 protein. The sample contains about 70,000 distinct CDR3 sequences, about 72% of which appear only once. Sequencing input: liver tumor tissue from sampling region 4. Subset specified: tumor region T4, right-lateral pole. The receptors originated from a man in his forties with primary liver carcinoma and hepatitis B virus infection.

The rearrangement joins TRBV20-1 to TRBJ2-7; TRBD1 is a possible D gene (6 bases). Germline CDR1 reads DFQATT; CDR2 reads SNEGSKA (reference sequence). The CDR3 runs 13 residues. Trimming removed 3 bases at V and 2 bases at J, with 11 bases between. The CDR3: CSARGTRTYEQYF. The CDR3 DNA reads TGCAGTGCTAGGGGGACACGGACCTACGAGCAGTACTTC.

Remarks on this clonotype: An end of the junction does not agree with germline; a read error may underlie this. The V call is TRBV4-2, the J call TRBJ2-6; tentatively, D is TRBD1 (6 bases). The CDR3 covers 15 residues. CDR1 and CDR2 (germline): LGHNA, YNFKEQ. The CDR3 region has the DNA TGTGCCAGCAGCCAGACAGGATCCGGGACCAACGTCCTGACCTTC. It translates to CASSQTGSGTNVLTF.

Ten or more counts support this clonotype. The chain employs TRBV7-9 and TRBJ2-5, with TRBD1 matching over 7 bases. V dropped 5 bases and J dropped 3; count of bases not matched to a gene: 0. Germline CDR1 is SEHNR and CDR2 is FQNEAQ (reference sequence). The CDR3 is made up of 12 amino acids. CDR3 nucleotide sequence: TGTGCCAGCAGCACAGGGGAAGAGACCCAGTACTTC. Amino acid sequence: CASSTGEETQYF.

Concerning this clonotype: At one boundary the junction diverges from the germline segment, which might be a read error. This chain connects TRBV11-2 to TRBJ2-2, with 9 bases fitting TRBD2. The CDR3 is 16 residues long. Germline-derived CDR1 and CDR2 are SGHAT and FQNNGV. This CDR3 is CASSLVELAGTGKLFF. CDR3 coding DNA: TGTGCCAGCAGCTTAGTGGAGCTAGCGGGAACCGGGAAGCTGTTTTTC.

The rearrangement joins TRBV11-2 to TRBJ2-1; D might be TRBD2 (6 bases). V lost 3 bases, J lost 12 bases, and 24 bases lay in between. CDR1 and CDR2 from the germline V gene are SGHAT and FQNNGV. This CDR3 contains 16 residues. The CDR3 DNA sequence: TGTGCCAGCAGCTTTCGACTAGTGGGAGATTTCAGTGGGCAGTTCTTC. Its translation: CASSFRLVGDFSGQFF.

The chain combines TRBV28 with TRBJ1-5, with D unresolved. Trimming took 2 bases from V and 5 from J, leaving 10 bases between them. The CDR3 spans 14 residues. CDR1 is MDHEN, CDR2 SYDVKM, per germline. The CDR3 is CASSLRRSYQPQHF. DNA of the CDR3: TGTGCCAGCAGTTTACGACGGTCTTATCAGCCCCAGCATTTT.

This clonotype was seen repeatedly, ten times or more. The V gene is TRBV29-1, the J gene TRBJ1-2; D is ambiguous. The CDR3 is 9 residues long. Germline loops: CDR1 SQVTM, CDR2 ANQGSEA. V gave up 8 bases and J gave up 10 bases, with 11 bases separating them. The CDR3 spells CSPRRNYTF. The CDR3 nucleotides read TGCAGCCCCAGGAGGAACTACACCTTC.

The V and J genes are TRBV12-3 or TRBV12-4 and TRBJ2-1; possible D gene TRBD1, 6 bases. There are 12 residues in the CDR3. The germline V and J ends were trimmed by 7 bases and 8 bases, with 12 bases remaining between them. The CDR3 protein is CASTGEIHEQFF. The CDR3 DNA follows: TGTGCCAGCACAGGGGAAATCCATGAGCAGTTCTTC.

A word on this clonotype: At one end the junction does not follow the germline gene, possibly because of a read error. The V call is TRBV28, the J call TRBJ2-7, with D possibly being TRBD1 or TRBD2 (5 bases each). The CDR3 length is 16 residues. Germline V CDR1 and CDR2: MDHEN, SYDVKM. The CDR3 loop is CTSSSPGGKGRYEQYF. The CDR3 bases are TGTACCAGCAGTTCCCCCGGTGGGAAGGGACGGTATGAGCAGTACTTC.

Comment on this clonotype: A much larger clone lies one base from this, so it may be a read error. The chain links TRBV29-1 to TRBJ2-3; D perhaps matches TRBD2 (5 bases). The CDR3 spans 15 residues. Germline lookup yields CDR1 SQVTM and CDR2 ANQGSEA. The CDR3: CGVDVGGAVTDTQYF. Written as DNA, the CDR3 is TGCGGCGTTGACGTCGGTGGAGCGGTGACAGATACGCAGTATTTT.

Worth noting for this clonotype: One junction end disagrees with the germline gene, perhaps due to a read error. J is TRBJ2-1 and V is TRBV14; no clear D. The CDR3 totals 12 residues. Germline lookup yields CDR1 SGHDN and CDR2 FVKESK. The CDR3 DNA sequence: TGTACCAGCAGCCGGAACTTCAATGAGCAGTTCTTC. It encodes CTSSRNFNEQFF.

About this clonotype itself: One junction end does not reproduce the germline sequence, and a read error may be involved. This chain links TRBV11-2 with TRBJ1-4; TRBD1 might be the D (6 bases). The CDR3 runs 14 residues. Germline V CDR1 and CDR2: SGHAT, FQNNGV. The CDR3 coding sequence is TGTACCAGCAGCTTTGGGGGCACCGATGAAGAACTGTTTTTT. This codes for CTSSFGGTDEELFF.

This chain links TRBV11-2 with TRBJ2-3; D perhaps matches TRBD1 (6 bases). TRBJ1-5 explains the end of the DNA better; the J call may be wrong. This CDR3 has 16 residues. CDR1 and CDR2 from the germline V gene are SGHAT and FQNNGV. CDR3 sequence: CASIPPGGRGTDTQHF. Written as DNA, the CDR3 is TGTGCCAGCATCCCGCCGGGGGGCAGGGGTACAGATACGCAGCATTTT.

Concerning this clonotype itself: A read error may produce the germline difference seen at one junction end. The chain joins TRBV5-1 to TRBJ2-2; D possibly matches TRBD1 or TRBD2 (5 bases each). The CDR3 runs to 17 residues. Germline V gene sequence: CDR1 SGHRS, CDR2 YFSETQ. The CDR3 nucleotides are TGCACCAGCAGTCGAGGGACGGACTCCGCGAACACCGGGGAGCTGTTTTTT. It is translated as CTSSRGTDSANTGELFF.

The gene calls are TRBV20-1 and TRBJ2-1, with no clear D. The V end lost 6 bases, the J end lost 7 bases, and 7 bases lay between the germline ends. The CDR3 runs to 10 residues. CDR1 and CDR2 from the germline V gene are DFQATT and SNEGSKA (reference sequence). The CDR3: CSAQWNEQFF. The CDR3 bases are TGCAGTGCCCAATGGAATGAGCAGTTCTTC.

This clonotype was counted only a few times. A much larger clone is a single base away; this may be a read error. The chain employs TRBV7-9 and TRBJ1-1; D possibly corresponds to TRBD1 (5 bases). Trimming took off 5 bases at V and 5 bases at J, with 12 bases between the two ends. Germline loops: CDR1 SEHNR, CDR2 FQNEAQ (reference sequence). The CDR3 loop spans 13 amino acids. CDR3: CASSPSGGTEAFF. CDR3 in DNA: TGTGCCAGCAGCCCAAGTGGGGGTACTGAAGCTTTCTTT.

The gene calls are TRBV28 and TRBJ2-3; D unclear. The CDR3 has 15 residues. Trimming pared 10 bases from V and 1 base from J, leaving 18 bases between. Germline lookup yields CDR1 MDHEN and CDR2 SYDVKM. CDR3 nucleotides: TGTGCCAAGACTTGGGCGGTGGTCCGCACAGATACGCAGTATTTT. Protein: CAKTWAVVRTDTQYF. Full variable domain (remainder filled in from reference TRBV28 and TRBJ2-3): DVKVTQSSRYLVKRTGEKVFLECVQDMDHENMFWYRQDPGLGLRLIYFSYDVKMKEKGDIPEGYSVSREKKERFSLILESASTNQTSMYLCAKTWAVVRTDTQYFGPGTRLTVL.

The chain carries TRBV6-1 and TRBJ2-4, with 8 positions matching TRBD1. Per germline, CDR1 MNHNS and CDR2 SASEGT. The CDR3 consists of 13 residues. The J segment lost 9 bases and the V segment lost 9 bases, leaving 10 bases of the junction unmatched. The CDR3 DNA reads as TGTGCCAGTACCCTGGACAGGGATGGCATTCAGTACTTC. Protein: CASTLDRDGIQYF.

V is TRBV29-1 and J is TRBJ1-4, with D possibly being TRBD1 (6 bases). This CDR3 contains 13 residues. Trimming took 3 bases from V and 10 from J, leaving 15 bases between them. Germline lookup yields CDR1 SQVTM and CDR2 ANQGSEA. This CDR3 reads CSVDQGKCRKLFF. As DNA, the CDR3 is TGCAGCGTTGATCAGGGGAAGTGTAGAAAACTGTTTTTT.

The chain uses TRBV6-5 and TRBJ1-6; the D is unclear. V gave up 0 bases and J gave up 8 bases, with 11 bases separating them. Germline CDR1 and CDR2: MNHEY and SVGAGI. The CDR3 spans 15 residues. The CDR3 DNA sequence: TGTGCCAGCAGTTACTCTTGGGATAGGTATTCACCCCTCCACTTT. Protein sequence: CASSYSWDRYSPLHF.

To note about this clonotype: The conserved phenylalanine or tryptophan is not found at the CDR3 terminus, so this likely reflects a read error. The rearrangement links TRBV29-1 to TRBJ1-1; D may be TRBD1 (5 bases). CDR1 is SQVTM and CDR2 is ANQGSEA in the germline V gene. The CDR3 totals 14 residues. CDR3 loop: CSVAGTVLNTEAFS. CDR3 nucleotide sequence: TGCAGCGTTGCAGGGACGGTATTGAACACTGAGGCTTTCTCT.

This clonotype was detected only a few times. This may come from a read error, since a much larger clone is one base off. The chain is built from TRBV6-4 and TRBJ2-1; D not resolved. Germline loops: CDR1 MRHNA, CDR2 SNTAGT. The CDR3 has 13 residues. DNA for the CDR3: TGTGCCGGCAGTGAATCCACCGGCAGGGAGCAGTTCTTC. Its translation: CAGSESTGREQFF.

In nucleotides, the CDR3 is TGTGCCAGCAGTCCGGACAGGGTACGAGATACGCAGTATTTT. As protein: CASSPDRVRDTQYF. This rearrangement joins TRBV28 to TRBJ2-3, with 8 positions matching TRBD1. V dropped 5 bases and J dropped 5; count of bases not matched to a gene: 6. This CDR3 is 14 amino acids long. CDR1 and CDR2 from the germline V gene are MDHEN and SYDVKM.

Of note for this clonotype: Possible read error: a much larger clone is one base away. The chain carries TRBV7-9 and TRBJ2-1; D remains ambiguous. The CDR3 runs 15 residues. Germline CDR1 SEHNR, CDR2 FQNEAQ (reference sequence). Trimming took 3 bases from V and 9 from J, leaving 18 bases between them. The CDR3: CASSLASWSHAEQFF. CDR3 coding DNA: TGTGCCAGCAGCTTGGCCAGCTGGAGTCATGCTGAGCAGTTCTTC.

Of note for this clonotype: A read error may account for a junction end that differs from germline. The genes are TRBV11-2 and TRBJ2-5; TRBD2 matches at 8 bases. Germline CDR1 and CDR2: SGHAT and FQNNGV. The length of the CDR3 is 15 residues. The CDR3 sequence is CASRDLTGAGEAQYF. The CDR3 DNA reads TGTGCCAGTAGGGATCTTACAGGAGCGGGAGAGGCCCAGTACTTC.